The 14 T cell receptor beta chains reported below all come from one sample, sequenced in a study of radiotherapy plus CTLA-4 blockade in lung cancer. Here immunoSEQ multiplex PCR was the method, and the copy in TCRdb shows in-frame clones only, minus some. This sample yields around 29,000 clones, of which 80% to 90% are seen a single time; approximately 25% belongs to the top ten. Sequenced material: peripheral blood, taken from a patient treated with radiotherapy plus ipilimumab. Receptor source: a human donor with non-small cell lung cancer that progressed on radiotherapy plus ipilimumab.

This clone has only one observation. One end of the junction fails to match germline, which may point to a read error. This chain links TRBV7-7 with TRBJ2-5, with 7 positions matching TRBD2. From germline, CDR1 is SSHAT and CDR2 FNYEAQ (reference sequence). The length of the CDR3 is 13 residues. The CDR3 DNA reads TGTGCTAGCAGCCCGAGCCCTCGGGGGGACCAGTACTTC. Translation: CASSPSPRGDQYF.

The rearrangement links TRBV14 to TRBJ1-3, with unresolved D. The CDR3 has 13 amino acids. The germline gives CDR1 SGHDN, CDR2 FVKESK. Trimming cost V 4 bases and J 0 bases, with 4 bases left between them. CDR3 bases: TGTGCCAGCAGCCTCAACTCTGGAAACACCATATATTTT. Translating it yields CASSLNSGNTIYF.

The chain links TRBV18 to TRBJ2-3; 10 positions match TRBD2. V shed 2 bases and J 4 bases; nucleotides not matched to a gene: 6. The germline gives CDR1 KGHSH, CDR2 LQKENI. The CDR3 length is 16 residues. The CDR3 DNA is TGTGCCAGCTCACCAATCCCTAGCGGGGGATCAGATACGCAGTATTTT. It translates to CASSPIPSGGSDTQYF.

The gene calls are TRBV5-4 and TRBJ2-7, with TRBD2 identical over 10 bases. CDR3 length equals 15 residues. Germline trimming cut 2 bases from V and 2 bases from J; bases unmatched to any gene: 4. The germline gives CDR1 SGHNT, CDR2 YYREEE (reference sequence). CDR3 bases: TGTGCCAGCAGCTTTGGAACTAGCGGGACCTACGAGCAGTACTTC. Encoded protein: CASSFGTSGTYEQYF.

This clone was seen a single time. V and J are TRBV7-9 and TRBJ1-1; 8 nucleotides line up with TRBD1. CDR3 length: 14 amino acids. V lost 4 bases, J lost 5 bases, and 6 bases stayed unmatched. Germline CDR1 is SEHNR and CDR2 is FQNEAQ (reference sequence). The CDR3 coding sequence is TGTGCCAGCAGCTCAGGGGGCTCGTGGACTGAAGCTTTCTTT. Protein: CASSSGGSWTEAFF.

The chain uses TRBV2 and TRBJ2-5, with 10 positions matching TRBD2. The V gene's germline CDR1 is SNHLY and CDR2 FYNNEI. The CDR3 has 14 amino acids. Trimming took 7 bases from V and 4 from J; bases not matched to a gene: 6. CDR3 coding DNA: TGTGCCAGCAATCGAGCGGGGGGGATAGAGACCCAGTACTTC. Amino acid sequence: CASNRAGGIETQYF.

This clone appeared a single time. CDR3 sequence (DNA): TGTGCCAGCTCACCATGGGGGCAGGGGACTGAAGCTTTCTTT. Translated: CASSPWGQGTEAFF. The chain carries TRBV18 and TRBJ1-1, with TRBD1 as a possible D gene (6 bases). CDR1 KGHSH and CDR2 LQKENI come from the germline V gene. This CDR3 has 14 amino acids. The V end was cut by 2 bases, the J end by 5 bases, with 12 bases between. The full variable domain, completed using reference TRBV18 and TRBJ1-1, is NAGVMQNPRHLVRRRGQEARLRCSPMKGHSHVYWYRQLPEEGLKFMVYLQKENIIDESGMPKERFSAEFPKEGPSILRIQQVVRGDSAAYFCASSPWGQGTEAFFGQGTRLTVV.

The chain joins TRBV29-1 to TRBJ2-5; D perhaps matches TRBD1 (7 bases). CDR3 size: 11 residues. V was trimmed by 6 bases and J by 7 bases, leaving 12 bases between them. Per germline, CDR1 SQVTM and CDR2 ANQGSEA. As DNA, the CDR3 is TGCAGCGTGGAGGGGGCGGTGACCCAGTACTTC. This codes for CSVEGAVTQYF.

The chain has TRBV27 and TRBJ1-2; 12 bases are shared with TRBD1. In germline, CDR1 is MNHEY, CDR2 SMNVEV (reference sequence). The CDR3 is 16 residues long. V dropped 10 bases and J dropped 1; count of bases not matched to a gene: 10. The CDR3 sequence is CANRRGQGACNYGYTF. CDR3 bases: TGTGCCAACCGCCGGGGACAGGGGGCGTGTAACTATGGCTACACCTTC.

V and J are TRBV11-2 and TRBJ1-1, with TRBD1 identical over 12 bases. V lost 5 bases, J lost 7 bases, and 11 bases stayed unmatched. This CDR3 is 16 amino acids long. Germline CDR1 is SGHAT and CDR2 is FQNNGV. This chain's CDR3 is CASSLLWGQGALEAFF. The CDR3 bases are TGTGCCAGCAGCCTCCTGTGGGGACAGGGGGCGCTTGAAGCTTTCTTT.

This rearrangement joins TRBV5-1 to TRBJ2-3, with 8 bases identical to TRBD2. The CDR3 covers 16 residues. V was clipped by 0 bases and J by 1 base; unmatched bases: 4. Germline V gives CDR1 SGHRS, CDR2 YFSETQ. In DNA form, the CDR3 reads TGCGCCAGCAGCTTGGCTATCGGGGGGGGCACAGATACGCAGTATTTT. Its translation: CASSLAIGGGTDTQYF.

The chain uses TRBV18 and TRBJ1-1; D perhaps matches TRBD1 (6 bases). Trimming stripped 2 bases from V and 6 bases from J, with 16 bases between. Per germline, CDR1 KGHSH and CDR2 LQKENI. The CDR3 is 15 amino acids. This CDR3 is CASSPSWGLRAEAFF. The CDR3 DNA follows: TGTGCCAGCTCACCATCTTGGGGGCTTAGGGCTGAAGCTTTCTTT.

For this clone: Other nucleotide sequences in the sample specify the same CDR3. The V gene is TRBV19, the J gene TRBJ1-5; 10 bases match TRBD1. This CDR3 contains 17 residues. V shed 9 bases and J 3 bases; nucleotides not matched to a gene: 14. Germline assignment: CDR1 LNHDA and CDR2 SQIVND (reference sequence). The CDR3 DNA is TGTGCCAGCCAGCTCCTCCGCGGGACAGGGGCCAATCAGCCCCAGCATTTT. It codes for CASQLLRGTGANQPQHF.

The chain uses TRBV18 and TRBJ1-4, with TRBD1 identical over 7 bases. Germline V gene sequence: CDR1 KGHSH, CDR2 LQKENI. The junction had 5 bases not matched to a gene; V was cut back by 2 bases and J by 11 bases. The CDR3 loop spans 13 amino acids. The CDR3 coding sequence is TGTGCCAGCTCACCAATCACAGGGGACAAACTGTTTTTT. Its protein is CASSPITGDKLFF.